The present T cell receptor (beta chain) was sequenced within a study of cytomegalovirus exposure and HLA in healthy donors. Study-wide context: In a previous analysis, some 110 million unique TCR beta sequences were found from 150 million to 200 million T cells. Study-wide results and caveats: Later analysis showed most CMV-associated TCR beta chains appearing HLA-restricted. Previously analyzed data showed that most TCR beta V segments were productive at a frequency of about 87% or about 30%.

Details on this clone: Its target is not known.

It was with 60 Vbeta and 13 Jbeta primers that the PCR ran. Generated by immunoSEQ multiplex PCR, the TCRdb table keeps only in-frame clones and is missing some. Among around 92,000 clones listed, approximately 80% were seen once. The source is a man in his sixties in good health and CMV-seropositive. The sample taken for sequencing was PBMCs.

Here the CDR3 DNA reads TGTGCCAGCAGCTTAGGACAGGGTACCGGGGAGCTGTTTTTT. Amino acids: CASSLGQGTGELFF. V gene TRBV5-6 combines with J gene TRBJ2-2; 8 nucleotides line up with TRBD1. Trimming removed 2 bases from V and 5 bases from J; junction bases left unmatched: 2. CDR1 SGHDT and CDR2 YYEEEE come from the germline V gene. CDR3 size: 14 residues. Full variable domain (remainder filled in from reference TRBV5-6 and TRBJ2-2): DAGVTQSPTHLIKTRGQQVTLRCSPKSGHDTVSWYQQALGQGPQFIFQYYEEEERQRGNFPDRFSGHQFPNYSSELNVNALLLGDSALYLCASSLGQGTGELFFGEGSRLTVL.